Listed here are 26 T cell receptor beta chains from one sample, sequenced in a study of shared clonotypes between healthy human individuals. Measured with immunoSEQ multiplex PCR; TCRdb has only the in-frame clones, and not every one. This sample has around 1.4 million clones, with approximately 98.5% found just once. Sequences were obtained from naive CD4+ T cells sorted from blood. Stated subset: CD45RA+ positively selected. These receptors all come from a man younger than 40 in good health.

The chain employs TRBV5-5 and TRBJ1-5; a weak D match, TRBD1 (5 bases). V gave up 0 bases and J gave up 5 bases, with 18 bases separating them. In germline, CDR1 is SGHKS, CDR2 YYEKEE (reference sequence). This CDR3 spans 17 amino acids. For the CDR3, the DNA is TGTGCCAGCAGCTTGGTGGAGTGGGGGAGGTCTGATCAGCCCCAGCATTTT. This translates into CASSLVEWGRSDQPQHF.

This chain uses TRBV28 with TRBJ1-2, with TRBD1 matching over 8 bases. Unmatched junction bases numbered 5, after V lost 3 bases and J lost 2 bases. The germline gives CDR1 MDHEN, CDR2 SYDVKM. The CDR3 extends over 15 amino acids. In nucleotides, the CDR3 is TGTGCCAGCAGTTTGGACAGGGCCACGAACTATGGCTACACCTTC. Translated, it gives CASSLDRATNYGYTF.

V and J are TRBV2 and TRBJ1-2; 9 nucleotides align to TRBD1. Trimming cost V 6 bases and J 7 bases; bases outside gene matches: 15. The CDR3 runs 16 residues. CDR1 SNHLY and CDR2 FYNNEI come from the germline V gene. CDR3 DNA sequence: TGTGCCAGCAGATCTACTTCCGGGACAGGGATCGGTGGCTACACCTTC. Translated, it gives CASRSTSGTGIGGYTF.

V and J are TRBV4-1 and TRBJ2-7, with 7 nucleotides matching TRBD2. Germline V gene data show CDR1 as MGHRA and CDR2 as YSYEKL. V lost 4 bases and J lost 4; bases outside the gene matches: 10. The CDR3 has 15 amino acids. The CDR3 DNA follows: TGCGCCAGCAGCCCGCTGATTAGCGGGCCATACGAGCAGTACTTC. This translates into CASSPLISGPYEQYF.

The rearrangement joins TRBV28 to TRBJ2-2; maybe TRBD1 (5 bases). The CDR3 contains 15 residues. Trimming removed 4 bases from V and 6 bases from J, with 15 bases in between. Germline CDR1 reads MDHEN; CDR2 reads SYDVKM. The CDR3 protein is CASSSPGSLAGELFF. The CDR3 DNA reads TGTGCCAGCAGTTCCCCAGGGTCCCTCGCCGGGGAGCTGTTTTTT. The full variable domain, with the rest looked up from reference TRBV28 and TRBJ2-2, is DVKVTQSSRYLVKRTGEKVFLECVQDMDHENMFWYRQDPGLGLRLIYFSYDVKMKEKGDIPEGYSVSREKKERFSLILESASTNQTSMYLCASSSPGSLAGELFFGEGSRLTVL.

The rearrangement uses TRBV9 and TRBJ2-1, with 13 bases that match TRBD2. The CDR3 is 15 amino acids. Per germline, CDR1 SGDLS and CDR2 YYNGEE. V shed 3 bases, J shed 8 bases, and the junction held 5 bases outside the gene matches. The CDR3 reads CASSGVGLAGDEQFF. The DNA for the CDR3 is TGTGCCAGCAGCGGGGTTGGACTAGCGGGAGATGAGCAGTTCTTC.

This chain joins TRBV27 and TRBJ2-1; TRBD1 aligns across 9 bases. CDR3 length: 15 amino acids. From germline, CDR1 is MNHEY and CDR2 SMNVEV (reference sequence). V lost 4 bases, J lost 5 bases, and 6 bases stayed unmatched. This CDR3 reads CASSSGTGYNNEQFF. DNA of the CDR3: TGTGCCAGCAGTTCCGGGACAGGGTATAACAATGAGCAGTTCTTC.

This clone was counted a single time. The rearrangement links TRBV18 to TRBJ2-7; D is unclear. V lost 5 bases to trimming and J lost 2 bases, with 7 bases between them. The CDR3 spans 12 residues. CDR1 KGHSH and CDR2 LQKENI come from the germline V gene. The CDR3 region has the DNA TGTGCCAGCTCATCATACCCCTACGAGCAGTACTTC. It codes for CASSSYPYEQYF.

V gene TRBV5-1 combines with J gene TRBJ2-2; 11 positions match TRBD1. This CDR3 is built from 15 residues. Germline values: CDR1 SGHRS, CDR2 YFSETQ. J was trimmed by 6 bases and V by 3 bases; bases with no gene match: 4. The CDR3 nucleotides read TGCGCCAGCAGCTCCGGACAGGGGGCTGCCGGGGAGCTGTTTTTT. This encodes CASSSGQGAAGELFF.

Only one count was recorded for this clone. The CDR3 DNA follows: TGTGCCAGCAGCTCTAGATCCTCTAGCACAGATACGCAGTATTTT. Encoded protein: CASSSRSSSTDTQYF. The chain combines TRBV6-6 with TRBJ2-3; no clear D gene. The CDR3 loop spans 15 amino acids. CDR1 MNHNY and CDR2 SVGAGI come from the germline V gene (reference sequence). Trimming took off 6 bases at V and 0 bases at J, with 13 bases between the two ends.

CDR3 region: CASSLSSTESYEQYF. The CDR3 DNA is TGTGCCAGCAGCTTATCCTCTACTGAGTCCTACGAGCAGTACTTC. The chain recombines TRBV7-6 with TRBJ2-7; D ambiguous. Germline lookup yields CDR1 SGHVS and CDR2 FNYEAQ. The CDR3 is 15 amino acids. Deletions cut 2 bases from V and 1 base from J, with 12 bases between.

The chain joins TRBV5-8 to TRBJ2-1; 9 nucleotides align to TRBD2. J was trimmed by 4 bases and V by 2 bases; bases with no gene match: 10. The CDR3 totals 17 residues. Germline-derived CDR1 and CDR2 are SGHTS and YDEGEE. The CDR3 here is CASSFLSAGGLYNEQFF. CDR3 nucleotide sequence: TGTGCCAGCAGCTTTCTGTCGGCGGGAGGGCTTTACAATGAGCAGTTCTTC.

The V and J genes are TRBV5-1 and TRBJ1-1; TRBD1 might be the D (6 bases). V shed 4 bases and J shed 3 bases, with 16 bases lying between them. The CDR3 runs 15 residues. Germline loops: CDR1 SGHRS, CDR2 YFSETQ. CDR3 nucleotide sequence: TGCGCCAGCAGCCCATCTACAGGGACGGACACTGAAGCTTTCTTT. It codes for CASSPSTGTDTEAFF.

The genes are TRBV5-6 and TRBJ2-2; D not resolved. This CDR3 is 13 amino acids long. The germline V and J ends were trimmed by 7 bases and 6 bases, with 13 bases remaining between them. Germline V CDR1 and CDR2: SGHDT, YYEEEE. The CDR3 DNA is TGTGCCAGCCAATCCCTGGTGGCCGGGGAGCTGTTTTTT. Its protein product is CASQSLVAGELFF.

V usage is TRBV2 and J usage is TRBJ2-6; D is unclear. The CDR3 is 14 amino acids. Trimming pared 6 bases from V and 4 bases from J, leaving 10 bases between. CDR1 and CDR2 (germline): SNHLY, FYNNEI. The CDR3 nucleotides read TGTGCCAGCAGCCGGACCGGAGGGGCCAACGTCCTGACTTTC. It yields the protein CASSRTGGANVLTF.

On this clone: This specimen includes other DNA sequences encoding the same CDR3. The chain uses TRBV28 and TRBJ2-7; 8 bases align to TRBD2. The germline V gene encodes CDR1 MDHEN and CDR2 SYDVKM. The CDR3 runs 14 residues. Trimming at V came to 2 bases and at J to 2 bases, leaving 2 bases not matched to a gene. CDR3 protein: CASSLAGGTYEQYF. DNA for the CDR3: TGTGCCAGCAGTTTAGCGGGAGGCACCTACGAGCAGTACTTC.

This clone was observed once. This chain connects TRBV6-1 to TRBJ2-1; the D gene is possibly TRBD2 (6 bases). Germline CDR1 and CDR2: MNHNS and SASEGT. The CDR3 is made up of 14 amino acids. Trimming cost V 6 bases and J 0 bases, with 9 bases left between them. The CDR3 region is CASRGGVSYNEQFF. The CDR3 nucleotides are TGTGCCAGCAGGGGAGGAGTCTCCTACAATGAGCAGTTCTTC.

This rearrangement joins TRBV19 to TRBJ1-3, with D hard to call. The V end was cut by 7 bases, the J end by 4 bases, with 20 bases between. The CDR3 consists of 16 residues. Germline assignment: CDR1 LNHDA and CDR2 SQIVND (reference sequence). DNA of the CDR3: TGTGCCAGTACCCCTGAGTGGGCCCGCATAGGAAACACCATATATTTT. Translated: CASTPEWARIGNTIYF.

The CDR3 protein is CASSHSRGWANTEAFF. The CDR3 nucleotides read TGCGCCAGCAGCCACTCAAGAGGGTGGGCGAACACTGAAGCTTTCTTT. The chain joins TRBV4-3 to TRBJ1-1; D gene unclear. CDR1 is LGHNA, CDR2 YSLEER, per germline. Trimming stripped 3 bases from V and 1 base from J, with 15 bases between. The CDR3 is made up of 16 amino acids.

This chain joins TRBV7-2 and TRBJ2-7; TRBD2 matches 16 bases. J was trimmed by 13 bases and V by 5 bases; bases with no gene match: 17. CDR1 is SGHTA and CDR2 is FQGNSA in the germline V gene. This CDR3 is built from 17 residues. This chain's CDR3 is CASSTQPPGLAGGLLYF. For the CDR3, the DNA is TGTGCCAGCAGCACTCAGCCGCCGGGACTAGCGGGAGGGCTCCTCTACTTC. The variable domain in full, completed from reference TRBV7-2 and TRBJ2-7, reads GAGVSQSPSNKVTEKGKDVELRCDPISGHTALYWYRQSLGQGLEFLIYFQGNSAPDKSGLPSDRFSAERTGGSVSTLTIQRTQQEDSAVYLCASSTQPPGLAGGLLYFGPGTRLTVT.

The chain couples TRBV5-1 to TRBJ2-5; no reliable D call. This CDR3 spans 14 amino acids. Germline V gene data show CDR1 as SGHRS and CDR2 as YFSETQ. Trimming stripped 0 bases from V and 4 bases from J, with 10 bases between. CDR3 sequence: CASSLAGPSETQYF. The CDR3 coding sequence is TGCGCCAGCAGCTTGGCTGGACCTTCAGAGACCCAGTACTTC.

The rearrangement joins TRBV11-2 to TRBJ2-3, with a tentative D call TRBD1 (5 bases). V was trimmed by 3 bases and J by 2 bases, leaving 9 bases between them. The germline V gene has CDR1 SGHAT and CDR2 FQNNGV. There are 14 residues in the CDR3. CDR3: CASSLGRDTDTQYF. The CDR3 DNA follows: TGTGCCAGCAGCTTGGGGCGTGACACAGATACGCAGTATTTT.

J is TRBJ1-2 and V is TRBV2; D is unresolved. The germline gives CDR1 SNHLY, CDR2 FYNNEI. The CDR3 loop spans 12 amino acids. V was trimmed by 3 bases and J by 8 bases, leaving 10 bases between them. CDR3 nucleotide sequence: TGTGCCAGCAGTGAGAGTCAGCGGGGCTACACCTTC. Protein: CASSESQRGYTF.

The genes are TRBV6-1 and TRBJ1-5, with 8 bases that match TRBD1. CDR3 length: 14 amino acids. The V gene's germline CDR1 is MNHNS and CDR2 SASEGT. The junction had 5 bases not matched to a gene; V was cut back by 6 bases and J by 4 bases. The CDR3 here is CASRYGQGNQPQHF. The CDR3 DNA sequence: TGTGCCAGCAGATACGGACAGGGAAATCAGCCCCAGCATTTT.

The rearrangement uses TRBV30 and TRBJ1-1, with D hard to call. In germline, CDR1 is GTSNPN, CDR2 SVGIG (reference sequence). V shed 5 bases and J shed 0 bases, with 10 bases lying between them. This CDR3 has 13 residues. DNA of the CDR3: TGTGCCTGGCGCGTAGGGCTGAACACTGAAGCTTTCTTT. This sequence encodes CAWRVGLNTEAFF.

The chain links TRBV19 to TRBJ2-3; TRBD2 is a possible D gene (5 bases). Trimming took 5 bases from V and 8 from J, leaving 11 bases between them. Germline assignment: CDR1 LNHDA and CDR2 SQIVND (reference sequence). The CDR3 contains 12 residues. For the CDR3, the DNA is TGTGCCAGTAGTCTCCCGAGGGCTACGCAGTATTTT. Its protein product is CASSLPRATQYF.